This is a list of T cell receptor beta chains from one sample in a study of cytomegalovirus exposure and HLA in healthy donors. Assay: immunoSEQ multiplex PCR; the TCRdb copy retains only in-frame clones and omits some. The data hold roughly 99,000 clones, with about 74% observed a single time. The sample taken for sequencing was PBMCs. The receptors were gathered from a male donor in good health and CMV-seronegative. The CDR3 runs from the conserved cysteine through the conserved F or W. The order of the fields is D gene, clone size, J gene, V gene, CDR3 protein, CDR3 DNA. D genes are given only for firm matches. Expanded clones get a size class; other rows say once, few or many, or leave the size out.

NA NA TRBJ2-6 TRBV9 CASSLGATGANVLTF TGTGCCAGCAGCCTGGGGGCTACTGGGGCCAACGTCCTGACTTTC
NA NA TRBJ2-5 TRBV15 CATSRDLSLTITQYF TGTGCCACCAGCAGAGATCTATCCCTTACCATCACCCAGTACTTC
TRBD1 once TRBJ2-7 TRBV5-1 CASSLDRGSEQYF TGCGCCAGCAGCTTGGACAGGGGGAGCGAGCAGTACTTC
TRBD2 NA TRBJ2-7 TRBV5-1 CASRFLAGGPPSYEQYF TGCGCCAGCAGATTTCTAGCGGGAGGGCCCCCCTCCTACGAGCAGTACTTC
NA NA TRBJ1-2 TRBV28 CASSFVSRYGYTF TGTGCCAGCAGTTTCGTGTCCAGGTATGGCTACACCTTC
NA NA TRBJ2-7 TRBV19 CASSLTTDRYEQYF TGTGCCAGTAGTCTAACAACGGACAGATACGAGCAGTACTTC
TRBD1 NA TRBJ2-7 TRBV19 CASSILRGLGYEQYF TGTGCCAGTAGTATCCTCAGGGGGTTGGGCTACGAGCAGTACTTC
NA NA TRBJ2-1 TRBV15 CATSRTNNEQFF TGTGCCACCAGCAGAACTAACAATGAGCAGTTCTTC
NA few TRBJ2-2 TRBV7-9 CASSLRLTGELFF TGTGCCAGCAGCTTAAGACTGACCGGGGAGCTGTTTTTT
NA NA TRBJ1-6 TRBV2 CASSSRAGQSSYNSPLHF TGTGCCAGCAGCTCCCGGGCGGGGCAGAGCTCCTATAATTCACCCCTCCACTTT
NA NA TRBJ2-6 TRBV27 CASSLSPLSGANVLTF TGTGCCAGCAGTTTATCTCCCCTCTCTGGGGCCAACGTCCTGACTTTC
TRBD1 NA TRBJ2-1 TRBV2 CASKLRTGLSEQFF TGTGCCAGCAAACTCCGGACAGGCCTAAGTGAGCAGTTCTTC
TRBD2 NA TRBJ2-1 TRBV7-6 CASSLGTSGRTISYNEQFF TGTGCCAGCAGCTTAGGGACTAGCGGGAGGACCATCTCCTACAATGAGCAGTTCTTC
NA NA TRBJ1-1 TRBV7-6 CASSPSSSNTEAFF TGTGCCAGCAGCCCCTCGTCGTCGAACACTGAAGCTTTCTTT
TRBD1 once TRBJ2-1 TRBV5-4 CASSQTGTGRCEQFF TGTGCCAGCAGCCAAACCGGGACAGGTCGTTGTGAGCAGTTCTTC
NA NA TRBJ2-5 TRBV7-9 CASSLDIQGTQETQYF TGTGCCAGCAGCTTAGATATCCAGGGCACCCAAGAGACCCAGTACTTC
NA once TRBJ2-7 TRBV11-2 CASSFSGLRYYEQYF TGTGCCAGCAGCTTCTCGGGACTTCGGTACTACGAGCAGTACTTC
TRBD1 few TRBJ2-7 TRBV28 CASSLTNRGSSYEQYF TGTGCCAGCAGTTTAACGAACAGGGGCAGCTCCTACGAGCAGTACTTC
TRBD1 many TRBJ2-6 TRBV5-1 CASSWRQGSSGANVLTF TGCGCCAGCAGCTGGAGACAGGGGAGCTCTGGGGCCAACGTCCTGACTTTC
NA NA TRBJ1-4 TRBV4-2 CASSQPETATNEKLFF TGTGCCAGCAGCCAACCGGAGACCGCAACTAATGAAAAACTGTTTTTT